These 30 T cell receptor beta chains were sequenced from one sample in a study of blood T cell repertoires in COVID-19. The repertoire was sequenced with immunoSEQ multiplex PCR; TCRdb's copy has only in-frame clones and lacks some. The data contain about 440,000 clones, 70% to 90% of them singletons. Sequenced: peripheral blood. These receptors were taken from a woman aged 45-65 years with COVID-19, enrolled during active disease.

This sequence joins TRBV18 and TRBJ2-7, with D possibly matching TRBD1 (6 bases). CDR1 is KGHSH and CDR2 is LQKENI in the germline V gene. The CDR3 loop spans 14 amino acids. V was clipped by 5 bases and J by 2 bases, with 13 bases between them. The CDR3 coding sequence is TGTGCCAGCTCATTCCGCCGGGACACCTACGAGCAGTACTTC. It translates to CASSFRRDTYEQYF.

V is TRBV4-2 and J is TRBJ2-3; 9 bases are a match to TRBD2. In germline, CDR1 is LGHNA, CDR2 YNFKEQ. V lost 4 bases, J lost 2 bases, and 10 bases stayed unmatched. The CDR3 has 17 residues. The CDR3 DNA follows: TGTGCCAGCAGCCCGAGGGGTAGCGGGGGATCCACAGATACGCAGTATTTT. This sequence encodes CASSPRGSGGSTDTQYF.

Here the CDR3 reads CASSLSAAGQETQYF. The CDR3 bases are TGTGCCAGCAGTTTATCGGCGGCGGGGCAAGAGACCCAGTACTTC. J is TRBJ2-5 and V is TRBV27; D is perhaps TRBD2 (6 bases). From germline, CDR1 is MNHEY and CDR2 SMNVEV (reference sequence). V was cut by 0 bases and J by 2 bases, with 10 bases left in between. The CDR3 sequence is 15 residues long.

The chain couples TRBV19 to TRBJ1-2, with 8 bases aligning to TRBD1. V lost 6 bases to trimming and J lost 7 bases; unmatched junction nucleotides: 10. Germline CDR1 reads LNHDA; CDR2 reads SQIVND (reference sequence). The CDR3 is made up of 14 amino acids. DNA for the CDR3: TGTGCCAGTAGCCCTACCGACAGGGGAAGTGGCTACACCTTC. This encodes CASSPTDRGSGYTF.

The CDR3 coding sequence is TGTGCCAGCAGTCAGGTAGGCAACGAGCAGTACTTC. This gives the protein CASSQVGNEQYF. The J gene is TRBJ2-7, the V gene TRBV7-9, with no clear D. Germline-derived CDR1 and CDR2 are SEHNR and FQNEAQ (reference sequence). CDR3 length: 12 residues. Trimming took 6 bases from V and 5 from J, leaving 11 bases between them.

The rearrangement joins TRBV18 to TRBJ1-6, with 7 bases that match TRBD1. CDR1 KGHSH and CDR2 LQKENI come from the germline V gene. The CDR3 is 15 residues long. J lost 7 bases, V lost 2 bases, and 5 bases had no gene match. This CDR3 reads CASSPIQGRNSPLHF. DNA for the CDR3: TGTGCCAGCTCACCAATACAGGGGAGGAATTCACCCCTCCACTTT. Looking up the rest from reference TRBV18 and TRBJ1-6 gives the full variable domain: NAGVMQNPRHLVRRRGQEARLRCSPMKGHSHVYWYRQLPEEGLKFMVYLQKENIIDESGMPKERFSAEFPKEGPSILRIQQVVRGDSAAYFCASSPIQGRNSPLHFGNGTRLTVT.

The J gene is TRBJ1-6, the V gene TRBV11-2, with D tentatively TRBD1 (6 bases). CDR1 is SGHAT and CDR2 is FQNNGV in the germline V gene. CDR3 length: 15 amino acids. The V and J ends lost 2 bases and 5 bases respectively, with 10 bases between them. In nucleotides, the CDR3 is TGTGCCAGCAGCTTACGGACAGCACATAATTCACCCCTCCACTTT. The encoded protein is CASSLRTAHNSPLHF. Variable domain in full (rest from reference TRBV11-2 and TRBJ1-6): EAGVAQSPRYKIIEKRQSVAFWCNPISGHATLYWYQQILGQGPKLLIQFQNNGVVDDSQLPKDRFSAERLKGVDSTLKIQPAKLEDSAVYLCASSLRTAHNSPLHFGNGTRLTVT.

Here the CDR3 DNA reads TGTGCCAGCAGCCTCGGAGAGACCCAGTACTTC. Translating it yields CASSLGETQYF. The gene calls are TRBV3-1 (or the pseudogene TRBV3-2) and TRBJ2-5, with D hard to call. CDR3 length: 11 residues. From germline, CDR1 is LGHDT and CDR2 YNNKEL (reference sequence). Trimming removed 4 bases at V and 4 bases at J, with 4 bases between.

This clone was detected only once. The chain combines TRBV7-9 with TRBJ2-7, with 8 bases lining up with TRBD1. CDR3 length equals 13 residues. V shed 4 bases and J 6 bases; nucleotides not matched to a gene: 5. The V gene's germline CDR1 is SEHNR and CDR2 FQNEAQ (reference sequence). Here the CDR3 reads CASSSPTGAEQYF. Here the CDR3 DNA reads TGTGCCAGCAGCTCCCCGACAGGGGCCGAGCAGTACTTC.

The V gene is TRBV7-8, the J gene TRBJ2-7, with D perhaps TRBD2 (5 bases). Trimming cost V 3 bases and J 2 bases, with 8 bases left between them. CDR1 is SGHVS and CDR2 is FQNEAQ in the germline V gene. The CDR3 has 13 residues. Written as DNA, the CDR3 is TGTGCCAGCAGCTTGAGCGGCGCCTACGAGCAGTACTTC. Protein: CASSLSGAYEQYF.

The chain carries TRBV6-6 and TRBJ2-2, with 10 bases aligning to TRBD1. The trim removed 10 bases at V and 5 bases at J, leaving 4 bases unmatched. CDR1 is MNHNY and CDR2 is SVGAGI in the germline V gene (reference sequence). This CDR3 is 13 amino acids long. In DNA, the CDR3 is TGTGCCACCCGGACAGGGGGGACCGGGGAGCTGTTTTTT. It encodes CATRTGGTGELFF.

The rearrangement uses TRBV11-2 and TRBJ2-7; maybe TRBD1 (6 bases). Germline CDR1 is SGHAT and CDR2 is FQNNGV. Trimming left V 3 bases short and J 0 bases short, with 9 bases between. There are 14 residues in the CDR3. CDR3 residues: CASSLTGFSYEQYF. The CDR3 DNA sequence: TGTGCCAGCAGCTTGACAGGTTTCTCCTACGAGCAGTACTTC.

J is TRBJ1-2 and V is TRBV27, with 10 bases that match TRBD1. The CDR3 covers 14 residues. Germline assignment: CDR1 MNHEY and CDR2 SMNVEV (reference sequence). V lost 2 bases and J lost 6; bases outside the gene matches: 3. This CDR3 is CASSLLGTGDGYTF. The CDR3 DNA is TGTGCCAGCAGTTTACTTGGGACAGGGGATGGCTACACCTTC.

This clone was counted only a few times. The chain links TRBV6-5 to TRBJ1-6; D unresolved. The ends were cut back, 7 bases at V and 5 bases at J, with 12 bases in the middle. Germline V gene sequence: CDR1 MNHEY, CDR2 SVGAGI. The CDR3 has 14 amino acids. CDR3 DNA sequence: TGTGCCAGCATCCCCGGAGGAAATAATTCACCCCTCCACTTT. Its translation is CASIPGGNNSPLHF.

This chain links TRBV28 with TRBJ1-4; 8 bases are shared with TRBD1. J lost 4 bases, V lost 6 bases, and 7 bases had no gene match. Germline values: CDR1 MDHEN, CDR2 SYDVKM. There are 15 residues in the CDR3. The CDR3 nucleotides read TGTGCCAGCAGCCCGGACAGGGCACGTAATGAAAAACTGTTTTTT. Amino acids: CASSPDRARNEKLFF.

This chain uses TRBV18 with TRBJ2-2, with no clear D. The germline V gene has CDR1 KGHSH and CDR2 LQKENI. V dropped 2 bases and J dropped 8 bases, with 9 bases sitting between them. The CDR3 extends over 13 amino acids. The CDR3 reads CASSPIPRGELFF. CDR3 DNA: TGTGCCAGCTCACCAATCCCTCGGGGGGAGCTGTTTTTT.

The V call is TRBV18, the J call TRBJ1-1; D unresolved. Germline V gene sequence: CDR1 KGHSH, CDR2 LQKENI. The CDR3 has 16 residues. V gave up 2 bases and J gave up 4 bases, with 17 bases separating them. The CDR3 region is CASSPKDVLAGTEAFF. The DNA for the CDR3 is TGTGCCAGCTCACCAAAGGACGTCCTAGCGGGCACTGAAGCTTTCTTT. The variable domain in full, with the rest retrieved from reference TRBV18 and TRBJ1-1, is NAGVMQNPRHLVRRRGQEARLRCSPMKGHSHVYWYRQLPEEGLKFMVYLQKENIIDESGMPKERFSAEFPKEGPSILRIQQVVRGDSAAYFCASSPKDVLAGTEAFFGQGTRLTVV.

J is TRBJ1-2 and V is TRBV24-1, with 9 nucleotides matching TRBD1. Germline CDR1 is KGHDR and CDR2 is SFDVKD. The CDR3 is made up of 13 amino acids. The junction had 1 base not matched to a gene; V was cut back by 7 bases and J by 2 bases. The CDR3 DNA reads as TGTGCCACCAGGGACAGGGGCAACTATGGCTACACCTTC. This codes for CATRDRGNYGYTF.

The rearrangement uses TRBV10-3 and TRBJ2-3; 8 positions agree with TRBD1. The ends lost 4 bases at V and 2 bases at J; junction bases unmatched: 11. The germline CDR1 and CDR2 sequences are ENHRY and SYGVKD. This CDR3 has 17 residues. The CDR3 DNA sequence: TGTGCCATCAGTGTCGCAACGGGACAGGCGAACACAGATACGCAGTATTTT. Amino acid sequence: CAISVATGQANTDTQYF.

The CDR3 spells CASSSTGVEQYF. In DNA, the CDR3 is TGTGCCAGCAGCTCGACAGGCGTCGAGCAGTACTTC. The gene calls are TRBV5-4 and TRBJ2-7, with D possibly matching TRBD1 (6 bases). Per the germline V gene, CDR1 is SGHNT and CDR2 is YYREEE (reference sequence). The V and J ends lost 3 bases and 6 bases respectively, with 10 bases between them. CDR3 length: 12 residues.

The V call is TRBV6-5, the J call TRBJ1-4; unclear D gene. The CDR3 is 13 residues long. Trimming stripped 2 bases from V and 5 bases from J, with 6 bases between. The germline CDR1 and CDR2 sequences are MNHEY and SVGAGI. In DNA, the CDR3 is TGTGCCAGCAGTTACGCGGTCAATGAAAAACTGTTTTTT. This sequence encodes CASSYAVNEKLFF.

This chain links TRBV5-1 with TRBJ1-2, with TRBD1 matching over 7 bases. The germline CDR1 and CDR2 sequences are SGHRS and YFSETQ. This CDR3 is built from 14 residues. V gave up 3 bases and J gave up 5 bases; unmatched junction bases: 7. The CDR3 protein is CASSSRQGRYGYTF. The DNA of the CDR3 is TGCGCCAGCAGCTCTAGACAGGGTCGATATGGCTACACCTTC.

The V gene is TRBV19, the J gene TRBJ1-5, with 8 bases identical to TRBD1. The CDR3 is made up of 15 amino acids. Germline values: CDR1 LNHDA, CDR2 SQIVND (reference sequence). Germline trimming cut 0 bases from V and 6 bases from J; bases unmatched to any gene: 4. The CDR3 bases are TGTGCCAGTAGTATAGAGGACAGGGTCGGTCAGCCCCAGCATTTT. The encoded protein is CASSIEDRVGQPQHF.

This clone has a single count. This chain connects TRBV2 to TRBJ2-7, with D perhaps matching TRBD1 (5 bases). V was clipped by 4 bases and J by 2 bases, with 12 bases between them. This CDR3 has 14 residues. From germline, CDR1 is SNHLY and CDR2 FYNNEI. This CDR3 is CASSGSAGTYEQYF. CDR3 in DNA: TGTGCCAGCAGTGGATCGGCAGGGACCTACGAGCAGTACTTC. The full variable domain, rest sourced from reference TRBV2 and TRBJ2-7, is EPEVTQTPSHQVTQMGQEVILRCVPISNHLYFYWYRQILGQKVEFLVSFYNNEISEKSEIFDDQFSVERPDGSNFTLKIRSTKLEDSAMYFCASSGSAGTYEQYFGPGTRLTVT.

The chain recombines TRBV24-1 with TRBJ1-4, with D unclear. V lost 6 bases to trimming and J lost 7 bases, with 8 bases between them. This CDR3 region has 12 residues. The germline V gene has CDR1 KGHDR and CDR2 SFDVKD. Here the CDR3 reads CATSLYGEKLFF. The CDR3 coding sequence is TGTGCCACCAGTCTGTACGGTGAAAAACTGTTTTTT.

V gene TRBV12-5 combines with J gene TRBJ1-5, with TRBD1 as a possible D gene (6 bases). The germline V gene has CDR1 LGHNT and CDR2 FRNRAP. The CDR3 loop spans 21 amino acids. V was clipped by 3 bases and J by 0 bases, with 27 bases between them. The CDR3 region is CASGFPLSPGLGGYSNQPQHF. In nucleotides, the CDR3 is TGTGCTAGTGGTTTTCCCCTCTCTCCAGGCCTAGGGGGATATAGCAATCAGCCCCAGCATTTT.

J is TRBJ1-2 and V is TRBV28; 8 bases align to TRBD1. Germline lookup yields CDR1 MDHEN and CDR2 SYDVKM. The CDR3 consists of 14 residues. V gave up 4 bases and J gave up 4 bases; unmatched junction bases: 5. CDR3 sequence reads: CASSSGTGLYGYTF. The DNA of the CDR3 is TGTGCCAGCAGTTCCGGGACAGGCCTCTATGGCTACACCTTC.

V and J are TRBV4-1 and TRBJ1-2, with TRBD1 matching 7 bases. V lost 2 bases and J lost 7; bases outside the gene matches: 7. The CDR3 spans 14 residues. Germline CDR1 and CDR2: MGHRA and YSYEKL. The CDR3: CASSQRDSVGGYTF. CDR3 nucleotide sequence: TGCGCCAGCAGCCAACGGGACAGCGTCGGTGGCTACACCTTC.

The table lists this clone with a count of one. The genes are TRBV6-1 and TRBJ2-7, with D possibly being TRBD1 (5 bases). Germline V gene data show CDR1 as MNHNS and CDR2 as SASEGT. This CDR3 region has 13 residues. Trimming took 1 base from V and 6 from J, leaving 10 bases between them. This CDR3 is CASSEVVRGEQYF. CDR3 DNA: TGTGCCAGCAGTGAAGTGGTTAGGGGCGAGCAGTACTTC.

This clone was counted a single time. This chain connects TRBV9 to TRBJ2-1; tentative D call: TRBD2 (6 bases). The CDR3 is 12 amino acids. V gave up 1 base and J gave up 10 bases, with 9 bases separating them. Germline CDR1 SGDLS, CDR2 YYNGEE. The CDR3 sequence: CASSVKAGEQFF. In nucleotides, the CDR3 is TGTGCCAGCAGCGTAAAGGCGGGGGAGCAGTTCTTC.